These T cell receptor beta chains were read from a single sample in a study of Ad26.COV2.S vaccination and SARS-CoV-2 variants. Assay used: immunoSEQ multiplex PCR; TCRdb lists only in-frame clones, some missing. Of a few hundred thousand clones detected, around 90% appear once; the ten largest clones hold about 3.4%. The sample here was peripheral blood, taken in a trial of Ad26.COV2.S vaccine versus placebo. The receptors shown here come from a person between 18 and 59 years old who received the Ad26.COV2.S COVID-19 vaccine or a placebo. CDR3s include the opening cysteine and the closing phenylalanine or tryptophan. The order of the fields is V gene, D gene, clone size, J gene, CDR3 DNA, CDR3 protein. A D gene is named only where the DNA matches it firmly. Some rows have no size entry. The others give once, few or many, or a class for an expanded clone.

v_gene: TRBV2; d_gene: -; abundance: -; j_gene: TRBJ1-1; CDR3nt: TGTGCCAGCAGTGAAGCAGAGGCCCGTTTTGCCTTT; CDR3aa: CASSEAEARFAF
v_gene: TRBV19; d_gene: TRBD2; abundance: -; j_gene: TRBJ2-1; CDR3nt: TGTGCCAGTACCCAGACTAGCGGGGGTGACAATGAGCAGTTCTTC; CDR3aa: CASTQTSGGDNEQFF
v_gene: TRBV19; d_gene: -; abundance: -; j_gene: TRBJ2-1; CDR3nt: TGTGCCAGTAGGGCGGGACCCTCCTACAATGAGCAGTTCTTC; CDR3aa: CASRAGPSYNEQFF
v_gene: TRBV5-4; d_gene: TRBD1; abundance: -; j_gene: TRBJ2-2; CDR3nt: TGTGCCAGCAGCGACAGGGGGCCCGGGGAGCTGTTTTTT; CDR3aa: CASSDRGPGELFF
v_gene: TRBV20-1; d_gene: -; abundance: -; j_gene: TRBJ1-5; CDR3nt: TGCAGTGCTAGTGGGGGGCGGTGGGGCAATCAGCCCCAGCATTTT; CDR3aa: CSASGGRWGNQPQHF
v_gene: TRBV11-1; d_gene: TRBD2; abundance: -; j_gene: TRBJ2-1; CDR3nt: TGTGCCAGCAGCTTAGTAGCGGGGGAATCCTACAATGAGCAGTTCTTC; CDR3aa: CASSLVAGESYNEQFF
v_gene: TRBV14; d_gene: -; abundance: -; j_gene: TRBJ1-5; CDR3nt: TGTGCCAGCAGCCAAAGGGTGAGGGGGGCTTATAGCAATCAGCCCCAGCATTTT; CDR3aa: CASSQRVRGAYSNQPQHF
v_gene: TRBV6-5; d_gene: TRBD2; abundance: few; j_gene: TRBJ2-5; CDR3nt: TGTGCCAGCAGTTACGACCGGGCCGGGGGGGAGACCCAGTACTTC; CDR3aa: CASSYDRAGGETQYF
v_gene: TRBV5-4; d_gene: -; abundance: -; j_gene: TRBJ1-1; CDR3nt: TGTGCCAGCAGCTTGGGGGCCCAGCGGGCTACTGAAGCTTTCTTT; CDR3aa: CASSLGAQRATEAFF
v_gene: TRBV24-1; d_gene: -; abundance: once; j_gene: TRBJ2-1; CDR3nt: TGTGCCACCAGTGCCCCGACAAATGAGCAGTTCTTC; CDR3aa: CATSAPTNEQFF
v_gene: TRBV9; d_gene: TRBD1; abundance: once; j_gene: TRBJ1-4; CDR3nt: TGTGCCAGCAGTCCAACCGGGACAGGGGATGAAAAACTGTTTTTT; CDR3aa: CASSPTGTGDEKLFF
v_gene: TRBV7-8; d_gene: TRBD1; abundance: few; j_gene: TRBJ2-3; CDR3nt: TGTGCCAGCAGCTTAGCAAGGGGGGCAGGGGGCTCCAGATCGACAGATACGCAGTATTTT; CDR3aa: CASSLARGAGGSRSTDTQYF
v_gene: TRBV5-1; d_gene: TRBD2; abundance: -; j_gene: TRBJ2-3; CDR3nt: TGCGCCAGCAGCTCGCTACTAGCGGGTCGAGGAGATACGCAGTATTTT; CDR3aa: CASSSLLAGRGDTQYF
v_gene: TRBV3-1/TRBV3-2; d_gene: -; abundance: -; j_gene: TRBJ1-1; CDR3nt: TGTGCCAGCAGCCAAGACCGGGACTCGATTAGGCTGTTCTTT; CDR3aa: CASSQDRDSIRLFF
v_gene: TRBV18; d_gene: -; abundance: -; j_gene: TRBJ1-4; CDR3nt: TGTGCCAGCTCGTCTTCGGGGTTTAAAGATGAAAAACTGTTTTTT; CDR3aa: CASSSSGFKDEKLFF
v_gene: TRBV30; d_gene: -; abundance: -; j_gene: TRBJ2-7; CDR3nt: TGTGCCTGGAGTGTGGAGGGTCCCTACGAGCAGTACTTC; CDR3aa: CAWSVEGPYEQYF
v_gene: TRBV11-2; d_gene: -; abundance: -; j_gene: TRBJ1-2; CDR3nt: TGTGCCAGCAGCCAAACTCGGGGGATTGGCTACACCTTC; CDR3aa: CASSQTRGIGYTF
v_gene: TRBV3-1/TRBV3-2; d_gene: TRBD2; abundance: -; j_gene: TRBJ2-7; CDR3nt: TGTGCCAGCAGCCCCAGACTAGCGGGGACCTACGAGCAGTACTTC; CDR3aa: CASSPRLAGTYEQYF
v_gene: TRBV4-2; d_gene: TRBD1; abundance: -; j_gene: TRBJ2-7; CDR3nt: TGTGCCAGCAGCCTATCAAGGACAGGGAACGAGCAGTACTTC; CDR3aa: CASSLSRTGNEQYF
v_gene: TRBV7-9; d_gene: -; abundance: -; j_gene: TRBJ2-3; CDR3nt: TGTGCCAGCAGCCCCATGGGGATAGATACGCAGTATTTT; CDR3aa: CASSPMGIDTQYF
v_gene: TRBV4-3; d_gene: -; abundance: -; j_gene: TRBJ2-3; CDR3nt: TGCGCCAGCAGCCAAGGTCGGGCCGGCGCGGGGCCCACAGATACGCAGTATTTT; CDR3aa: CASSQGRAGAGPTDTQYF
v_gene: TRBV18; d_gene: TRBD1; abundance: -; j_gene: TRBJ1-6; CDR3nt: TGTGCCAGCTCACCGCTGACAGGGGGCACTTCACCCCTCCACTTT; CDR3aa: CASSPLTGGTSPLHF
v_gene: TRBV19; d_gene: -; abundance: once; j_gene: TRBJ2-3; CDR3nt: TGTGCCAGTAGTATACGTCAGGGATCACCGGGCACAGATACGCAGTATTTT; CDR3aa: CASSIRQGSPGTDTQYF
v_gene: TRBV6-6; d_gene: TRBD2; abundance: -; j_gene: TRBJ2-1; CDR3nt: TGTGCCAGCAGTTATCGGTTAGGCGGGGGTACTGGTGAGCAGTTCTTC; CDR3aa: CASSYRLGGGTGEQFF
v_gene: TRBV28; d_gene: -; abundance: -; j_gene: TRBJ1-5; CDR3nt: TGTGCCAGCAGTCGAACAGGGTTTTACAATCAGCCCCAGCATTTT; CDR3aa: CASSRTGFYNQPQHF
v_gene: TRBV6-5; d_gene: -; abundance: few; j_gene: TRBJ2-7; CDR3nt: TGTGCCAGCAGTTACAGTTCATCCTACGAGCAGTACTTC; CDR3aa: CASSYSSSYEQYF
v_gene: TRBV10-3; d_gene: -; abundance: -; j_gene: TRBJ1-2; CDR3nt: TGTGCCATCAGTGAGTCGAACGGACAGACTAACTATGGCTACACCTTC; CDR3aa: CAISESNGQTNYGYTF
v_gene: TRBV12-3/TRBV12-4; d_gene: -; abundance: -; j_gene: TRBJ2-7; CDR3nt: TGTGCCAGCAGTCCGCTCCACGAGCAGTACTTC; CDR3aa: CASSPLHEQYF
v_gene: TRBV7-8; d_gene: -; abundance: -; j_gene: TRBJ1-3; CDR3nt: TGTGCCAGCAGCCTCACGAGGGGTGGAAACACCATATATTTT; CDR3aa: CASSLTRGGNTIYF
v_gene: TRBV7-9; d_gene: -; abundance: -; j_gene: TRBJ1-1; CDR3nt: TGTGCCAGCAGCGGCAGACAGAACTCGGACACTGAAGCTTTCTTT; CDR3aa: CASSGRQNSDTEAFF
v_gene: TRBV6-5; d_gene: -; abundance: -; j_gene: TRBJ1-1; CDR3nt: TGTGCCAGCAGTTCTCAGGGAAATGAAGCTTTCTTT; CDR3aa: CASSSQGNEAFF
v_gene: TRBV7-9; d_gene: -; abundance: -; j_gene: TRBJ2-7; CDR3nt: TGTGCCAGCAGCTTTTTCCAGGGACCAATGGTCCACGAGCAGTACTTC; CDR3aa: CASSFFQGPMVHEQYF
v_gene: TRBV6-5; d_gene: TRBD1; abundance: -; j_gene: TRBJ1-2; CDR3nt: TGTGCCAGCAGCCAGGACAGGTTTTATGGCTACACCTTC; CDR3aa: CASSQDRFYGYTF
v_gene: TRBV20-1; d_gene: -; abundance: -; j_gene: TRBJ1-1; CDR3nt: TGCAGTGCTAGTAGGGTTCCGGGGCGATATACCTTGAACACTGAAGCTTTCTTT; CDR3aa: CSASRVPGRYTLNTEAFF
v_gene: TRBV19; d_gene: TRBD1; abundance: -; j_gene: TRBJ1-3; CDR3nt: TGTGCCAGTAGTCCACAGGGGGCTTCTGGAAACACCATATATTTT; CDR3aa: CASSPQGASGNTIYF
v_gene: TRBV6-1; d_gene: TRBD1; abundance: few; j_gene: TRBJ1-5; CDR3nt: TGTGCCAGCAGTGAAGGACAGGGGTTTCAGCCCCAGCATTTT; CDR3aa: CASSEGQGFQPQHF
v_gene: TRBV5-5; d_gene: TRBD1; abundance: -; j_gene: TRBJ2-3; CDR3nt: TGTGCCAGCAGCTCCCCGGGACAGGGAACAGATACGCAGTATTTT; CDR3aa: CASSSPGQGTDTQYF
v_gene: TRBV7-9; d_gene: TRBD1; abundance: -; j_gene: TRBJ2-2; CDR3nt: TGTGCCAGCAGCTTACTCGACAGGGTCACCGGGGAGCTGTTTTTT; CDR3aa: CASSLLDRVTGELFF
v_gene: TRBV4-1; d_gene: -; abundance: -; j_gene: TRBJ1-5; CDR3nt: TGCGCCAGCAGCCAAGATCTGAGGGGGGCTAGCAATCAGCCCCAGCATTTT; CDR3aa: CASSQDLRGASNQPQHF
v_gene: TRBV28; d_gene: -; abundance: -; j_gene: TRBJ2-7; CDR3nt: TGTGCCAGCAGTACTCCGAGACAGAGCTCCTACGAGCAGTACTTC; CDR3aa: CASSTPRQSSYEQYF
v_gene: TRBV10-3; d_gene: -; abundance: -; j_gene: TRBJ1-4; CDR3nt: TGTGCCACCTACCCGGGGACTAATGAAAAACTGTTTTTT; CDR3aa: CATYPGTNEKLFF
v_gene: TRBV4-3; d_gene: -; abundance: -; j_gene: TRBJ1-1; CDR3nt: TGCGCCAGCAGCCAAGATCGGCAGAGCACTGAAGCTTTCTTT; CDR3aa: CASSQDRQSTEAFF
v_gene: TRBV6-1; d_gene: -; abundance: -; j_gene: TRBJ1-3; CDR3nt: TGTGCCAGCAGTGAACCCGCCATTCTTAACTCTGGAAACACCATATATTTT; CDR3aa: CASSEPAILNSGNTIYF
v_gene: TRBV10-3; d_gene: -; abundance: -; j_gene: TRBJ1-6; CDR3nt: TGTGCCATCAGTGAGTCAGAGGTCCCAGGACCCCTCCACTTT; CDR3aa: CAISESEVPGPLHF
v_gene: TRBV11-2; d_gene: -; abundance: -; j_gene: TRBJ1-3; CDR3nt: TGTGCCAGCAGCTTTGGAGGGCTAAGAAACACCATATATTTT; CDR3aa: CASSFGGLRNTIYF
v_gene: TRBV20-1; d_gene: -; abundance: -; j_gene: TRBJ1-1; CDR3nt: TGCAGTGCCGGACCCGACACTGAAGCTTTCTTT; CDR3aa: CSAGPDTEAFF
v_gene: TRBV6-5; d_gene: TRBD1; abundance: -; j_gene: TRBJ1-3; CDR3nt: TGTGCCAGCAGTTTCCAGGGGGCTTCGGGAAACACCATATATTTT; CDR3aa: CASSFQGASGNTIYF
v_gene: TRBV7-2; d_gene: TRBD2; abundance: -; j_gene: TRBJ2-5; CDR3nt: TGTGCCAGCAGCTTAAGGCGGGGGGGTAACCAAGAGACCCAGTACTTC; CDR3aa: CASSLRRGGNQETQYF